The TCR beta chain under discussion was sequenced for a study of control samples from healthy donors and cancer patients. Generated by immunoSEQ multiplex PCR, the TCRdb table keeps only in-frame clones and is missing some. The sample records some 150,000 clones, around 90% being singletons. Losses at the gene ends were 0 bases for V and 6 bases for J; bases not matched to a gene: 6. The CDR3 loop spans 16 amino acids. Germline assignment: CDR1 SSHAT and CDR2 FNYEAQ (reference sequence). This receptor was identified in a man aged 25 to 40 in good health. The specimen sequenced was blood. The genes are TRBV7-7 and TRBJ2-2, with TRBD2 identical over 8 bases. CDR3 amino acids: CASSLAPGGAPGELFF. The CDR3 bases are TGTGCCAGCAGCTTAGCCCCCGGGGGGGCCCCCGGGGAGCTGTTTTTT.